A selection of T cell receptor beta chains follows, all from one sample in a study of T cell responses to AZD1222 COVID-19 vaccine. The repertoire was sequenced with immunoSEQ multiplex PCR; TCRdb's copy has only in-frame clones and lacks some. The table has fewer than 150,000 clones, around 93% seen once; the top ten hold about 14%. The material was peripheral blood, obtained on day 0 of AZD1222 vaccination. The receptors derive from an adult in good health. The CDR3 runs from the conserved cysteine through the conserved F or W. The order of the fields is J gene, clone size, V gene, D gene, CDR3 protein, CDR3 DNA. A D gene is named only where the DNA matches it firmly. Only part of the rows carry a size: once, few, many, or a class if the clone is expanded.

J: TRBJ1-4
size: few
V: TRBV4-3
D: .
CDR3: CASSREGREKLFF
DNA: TGCGCCAGCAGCCGGGAGGGGCGGGAAAAACTGTTTTTT

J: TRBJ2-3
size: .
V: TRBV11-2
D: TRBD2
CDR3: CASSLGGGAADTQYF
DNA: TGTGCCAGCAGCTTAGGCGGGGGGGCGGCAGATACGCAGTATTTT

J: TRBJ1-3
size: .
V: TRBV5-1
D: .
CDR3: CASSLGQSLHSGNTIYF
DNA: TGCGCCAGCAGCTTAGGGCAAAGCCTCCACTCTGGAAACACCATATATTTT

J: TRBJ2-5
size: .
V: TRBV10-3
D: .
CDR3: CAISETSKGQETQYF
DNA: TGTGCCATCAGTGAGACCTCTAAGGGCCAAGAGACCCAGTACTTC

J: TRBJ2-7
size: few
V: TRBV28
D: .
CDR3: CASSSRILGGSYEQYF
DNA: TGTGCCAGCAGTTCGAGAATTCTAGGGGGTTCCTACGAGCAGTACTTC

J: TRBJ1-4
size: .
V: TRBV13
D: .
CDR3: CASSLQGAINEKLFF
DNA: TGTGCCAGCAGCTTACAAGGGGCAATTAATGAAAAACTGTTTTTT

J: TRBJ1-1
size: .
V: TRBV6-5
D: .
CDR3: CASSYSNGGTEAFF
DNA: TGTGCCAGCAGTTACTCGAATGGGGGCACTGAAGCTTTCTTT

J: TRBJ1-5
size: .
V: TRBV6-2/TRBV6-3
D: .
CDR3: CASSYSLRIFDQPQHF
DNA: TGTGCCAGCAGTTACTCTCTGAGAATATTCGATCAGCCCCAGCATTTT

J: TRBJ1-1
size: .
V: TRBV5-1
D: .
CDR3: CASSLGAGSGNTEAFF
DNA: TGCGCCAGCAGCTTGGGAGCAGGGTCCGGAAACACTGAAGCTTTCTTT

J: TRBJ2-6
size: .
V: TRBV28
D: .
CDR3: CASGKWVSGANVLTF
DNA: TGTGCCAGCGGGAAGTGGGTCTCTGGGGCCAACGTCCTGACTTTC

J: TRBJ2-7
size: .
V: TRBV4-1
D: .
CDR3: CASSQEGSSYEQYF
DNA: TGCGCCAGCAGCCAAGAGGGGTCCTCCTACGAGCAGTACTTC

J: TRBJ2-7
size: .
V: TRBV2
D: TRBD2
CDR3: CASRETSGGSYEQYF
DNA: TGTGCCAGCAGAGAGACTAGCGGGGGCTCCTACGAGCAGTACTTC

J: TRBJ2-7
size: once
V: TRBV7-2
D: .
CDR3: CASSLDPGTYEQYF
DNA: TGTGCCAGCAGCTTAGATCCGGGAACCTACGAGCAGTACTTC

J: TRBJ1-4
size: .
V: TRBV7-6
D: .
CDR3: CASSFLAGEKLFF
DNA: TGTGCCAGCAGCTTCCTGGCAGGTGAAAAACTGTTTTTT

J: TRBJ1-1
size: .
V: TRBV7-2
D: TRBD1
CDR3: CASSSPRGQVEAFF
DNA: TGTGCCAGCAGCTCACCTCGGGGACAGGTCGAAGCTTTCTTT

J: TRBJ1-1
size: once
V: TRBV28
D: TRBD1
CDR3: CASSFQKRGQGASEAFF
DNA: TGTGCCAGCAGTTTTCAGAAGCGGGGACAGGGGGCCTCTGAAGCTTTCTTT